The next 20 T cell receptor beta chains were all read from a single sample in a study of blood T cell repertoires in COVID-19. The data were produced by immunoSEQ multiplex PCR, yet TCRdb's version contains in-frame clones alone and is incomplete. Of around 200,000 clones in the sample, 79% were seen once. Sequenced: peripheral blood. The source of these receptors is a woman in her thirties or forties with COVID-19, enrolled during active disease.

This chain links TRBV18 with TRBJ2-4, with 7 bases fitting TRBD2. Looked up from germline, CDR1 is KGHSH and CDR2 is LQKENI. The length of the CDR3 is 15 residues. Trimming took 5 bases from V and 1 from J; bases not matched to a gene: 5. Here the CDR3 DNA reads TGTGCCAGCTCAAGACGGGGGGAGGCCAAAAACATTCAGTACTTC. The encoded protein is CASSRRGEAKNIQYF.

The CDR3 loop reads CASTPSTDTQYF. The DNA of the CDR3 is TGTGCCAGCACCCCTAGCACAGATACGCAGTATTTT. The gene calls are TRBV7-8 and TRBJ2-3, with D unresolved. This CDR3 is 12 amino acids long. Trimming removed 7 bases from V and 0 bases from J, with 5 bases in between. Germline V gene lookup returns CDR1 SGHVS and CDR2 FQNEAQ.

This sequence joins TRBV6-5 and TRBJ2-1; 9 bases agree with TRBD1. V lost 4 bases to trimming and J lost 4 bases; unmatched junction nucleotides: 2. The CDR3 extends over 14 amino acids. CDR1 MNHEY and CDR2 SVGAGI come from the germline V gene. CDR3 protein: CASSSGQGYNEQFF. CDR3 nucleotide sequence: TGTGCCAGCAGTTCGGGACAGGGTTACAATGAGCAGTTCTTC.

The rearrangement uses TRBV2 and TRBJ2-2, with TRBD1 matching 7 bases. The J segment lost 1 base and the V segment lost 9 bases, leaving 5 bases of the junction unmatched. The CDR3 loop spans 14 amino acids. The germline V gene has CDR1 SNHLY and CDR2 FYNNEI. Here the CDR3 DNA reads TGTGCCAGTCAGGGACAGTGGAACACCGGGGAGCTGTTTTTT. It yields the protein CASQGQWNTGELFF.

J is TRBJ2-4 and V is TRBV5-1; D is undetermined. The CDR3 runs to 13 residues. V was pared by 3 bases and J by 5 bases, with 9 bases between. The germline V gene has CDR1 SGHRS and CDR2 YFSETQ. CDR3 sequence reads: CASSSGFENIQYF. For the CDR3, the DNA is TGCGCCAGCAGCTCCGGGTTTGAAAACATTCAGTACTTC.

This chain uses TRBV7-8 with TRBJ2-1; possibly TRBD2 for D (6 bases). This CDR3 region has 15 residues. Germline CDR1 is SGHVS and CDR2 is FQNEAQ. Trimming pared 2 bases from V and 3 bases from J, leaving 11 bases between. CDR3 region: CASSLSGGGYNEQFF. CDR3 DNA sequence: TGTGCCAGCAGCTTATCTGGGGGAGGCTACAATGAGCAGTTCTTC.

This rearrangement joins TRBV9 to TRBJ1-2, with a tentative D call TRBD1 (6 bases). Trimming cost V 2 bases and J 4 bases, with 15 bases left between them. This CDR3 is built from 15 residues. In germline, CDR1 is SGDLS, CDR2 YYNGEE. The CDR3 sequence is CASSVGAGTPYGYTF. The CDR3 bases are TGTGCCAGCAGCGTGGGGGCAGGGACCCCCTATGGCTACACCTTC. Full variable domain (remainder filled in from reference TRBV9 and TRBJ1-2): DSGVTQTPKHLITATGQRVTLRCSPRSGDLSVYWYQQSLDQGLQFLIQYYNGEERAKGNILERFSAQQFPDLHSELNLSSLELGDSALYFCASSVGAGTPYGYTFGSGTRLTVV.

The gene calls are TRBV3-1 (or the pseudogene TRBV3-2) and TRBJ2-1; possible D gene TRBD2, 6 bases. V was clipped by 0 bases and J by 6 bases, with 12 bases between them. There are 15 residues in the CDR3. Germline CDR1 and CDR2: LGHDT and YNNKEL (reference sequence). As DNA, the CDR3 is TGTGCCAGCAGCCAAGATGGGGTTAGCGGCAATGAGCAGTTCTTC. Protein sequence: CASSQDGVSGNEQFF.

This clone was picked up many times. The chain couples TRBV7-8 to TRBJ2-3; 10 positions agree with TRBD2. The CDR3 sequence is 16 residues long. V trimming: 0 bases; J trimming: 3 bases; junction bases outside the gene matches: 3. Germline CDR1 reads SGHVS; CDR2 reads FQNEAQ. The CDR3 coding sequence is TGTGCCAGCAGCTTAGCTAGCGGGGGGACGACAGATACGCAGTATTTT. This sequence encodes CASSLASGGTTDTQYF.

Turning to this clone: Other DNA sequences of this sample code for an identical CDR3. The CDR3 loop is CASSFSNEQFF. CDR3 DNA sequence: TGTGCCAGCAGCTTCTCCAATGAGCAGTTCTTC. The chain is built from TRBV7-8 and TRBJ2-1; D is unresolved. Trimming removed 3 bases at V and 6 bases at J, with 3 bases between. This CDR3 has 11 residues. The germline CDR1 and CDR2 sequences are SGHVS and FQNEAQ.

This chain connects TRBV7-9 to TRBJ1-5; 7 bases match TRBD1. Per the germline V gene, CDR1 is SEHNR and CDR2 is FQNEAQ (reference sequence). The CDR3 covers 14 residues. Trimming removed 2 bases from V and 6 bases from J; junction bases left unmatched: 4. This chain's CDR3 is CASSLSDRAQPQHF. In nucleotides, the CDR3 is TGTGCCAGCAGCTTATCAGACAGGGCTCAGCCCCAGCATTTT.

The sample holds a few counts of this clone. Other DNA sequences in the sample encode the same CDR3. This chain uses TRBV29-1 with TRBJ2-5, with a weak D call TRBD1 (6 bases). CDR1 SQVTM and CDR2 ANQGSEA come from the germline V gene. This CDR3 has 12 amino acids. Trimming took off 6 bases at V and 2 bases at J, with 10 bases between the two ends. The CDR3 nucleotides read TGCAGCGTGAGAGGGGGTCAAGAGACCCAGTACTTC. Amino acids: CSVRGGQETQYF.

This chain links TRBV5-5 with TRBJ2-7; 7 bases are shared with TRBD1. Germline CDR1 reads SGHKS; CDR2 reads YYEKEE (reference sequence). Trimming took 4 bases from V and 1 from J; bases not matched to a gene: 14. The CDR3 runs to 17 residues. The CDR3 reads CASSLGQTGRASYEQYF. DNA of the CDR3: TGTGCCAGCAGCCTCGGTCAGACAGGGCGGGCATCCTACGAGCAGTACTTC.

The chain couples TRBV25-1 to TRBJ2-5; 7 positions agree with TRBD2. Germline CDR1 is MGHDK and CDR2 is SYGVNS. The CDR3 spans 14 residues. V lost 8 bases to trimming and J lost 4 bases; unmatched junction nucleotides: 10. The CDR3 DNA reads as TGTGCCAGCGGGGGGGGGAACCCGGGAGAGACCCAGTACTTC. Residues: CASGGGNPGETQYF.

V is TRBV27 and J is TRBJ1-6; D not certain. Deletions cut 8 bases from V and 8 bases from J, with 37 bases between. The CDR3 length is 21 residues. Germline V lookup: CDR1 MNHEY, CDR2 SMNVEV (reference sequence). The CDR3 protein is CASAHRATQSSSNPPYSPLHF. The CDR3 bases are TGTGCCAGCGCCCACCGGGCGACCCAATCTTCTAGCAATCCCCCGTATTCACCCCTCCACTTT.

In DNA, the CDR3 is TGTGCCAGCAGCTTTCAGGGCACAGATACGCAGTATTTT. Encoded protein: CASSFQGTDTQYF. The chain employs TRBV7-2 and TRBJ2-3; D call uncertain. This CDR3 has 13 amino acids. The germline CDR1 and CDR2 sequences are SGHTA and FQGNSA. Deletions cut 3 bases from V and 1 base from J, with 5 bases between.

The chain carries TRBV6-5 and TRBJ2-1; 8 nucleotides align to TRBD2. CDR3 length: 15 residues. The germline CDR1 and CDR2 sequences are MNHEY and SVGAGI. Trimming removed 2 bases from V and 5 bases from J; junction bases left unmatched: 5. Here the CDR3 DNA reads TGTGCCAGCAGTTACGGGACTAGTGGGGACAATGAGCAGTTCTTC. Residues: CASSYGTSGDNEQFF.

The chain uses TRBV5-1 and TRBJ1-4; TRBD1 agrees at 8 bases. This CDR3 is built from 14 residues. Germline V CDR1 and CDR2: SGHRS, YFSETQ. Unmatched junction bases numbered 3, after V lost 0 bases and J lost 8 bases. The CDR3 DNA reads as TGCGCCAGCAGCTTGGGGACAGGGAGGGAAAAACTGTTTTTT. Amino acids: CASSLGTGREKLFF.

The chain combines TRBV12-3 or TRBV12-4 with TRBJ2-7; 9 bases align to TRBD1. The CDR3 extends over 13 amino acids. J was trimmed by 3 bases and V by 9 bases; bases with no gene match: 6. Here the CDR3 reads CASGGQGVYEQYF. In nucleotides, the CDR3 is TGTGCCAGTGGGGGACAGGGAGTCTACGAGCAGTACTTC.

This clone was picked up one time. The rearrangement links TRBV25-1 to TRBJ1-1; D call uncertain. Germline CDR1 reads MGHDK; CDR2 reads SYGVNS. The ends were cut back, 7 bases at V and 7 bases at J, with 22 bases in the middle. The CDR3 sequence is 15 residues long. CDR3 protein: CASTRSGGIQVEAFF. For the CDR3, the DNA is TGTGCCAGCACTCGAAGCGGAGGGATCCAGGTTGAAGCTTTCTTT.